This is a list of T cell receptor beta chains from one sample in a study of stem cell transplantation in POMP-related autoinflammatory disease. Sequencing used immunoSEQ multiplex PCR; TCRdb keeps in-frame clones, though not all of them. The top ten hold about 2.4% of the sample, which has about 4,900 clones, more than 85% seen once. The source material was CD8+ T cells from PBMCs, sampled after stem cell transplantation. The receptors here all came from a human patient with POMP-related autoinflammation and immune dysregulation (PRAID). Some T cells may originate from the graft donor. The CDR3 runs from the conserved cysteine through the conserved F or W. A D gene is named only where the DNA matches it firmly. Part of the rows lack a size; the others show once, few, many or a class for expanded clones.

d_call j_call v_call clone_size cdr3_nt cdr3_aa
TRBD2 TRBJ2-7 TRBV7-6 NA TGTGCCAGCAGCCCCGGGACTAGCGGACCCTACGAGCAGTACTTC CASSPGTSGPYEQYF
TRBD2 TRBJ2-7 TRBV13 NA TGTGCCAGCAGCTCGAGGGTAGGGAGGGAGGCCTACGAGCAGTACTTC CASSSRVGREAYEQYF
TRBD2 TRBJ2-3 TRBV6-5 NA TGTGCCAGCTCTAGCGGGAGCACAGATACGCAGTATTTT CASSSGSTDTQYF
NA TRBJ1-5 TRBV19 once TGTGCCAGTGTCGGCAATAGCAATCAGCCCCAGCATTTT CASVGNSNQPQHF
NA TRBJ2-7 TRBV29-1 NA TGCAGCGTTGTGGCGGCGGGCAGAATCTACGAGCAGTACTTC CSVVAAGRIYEQYF
NA TRBJ2-5 TRBV2 NA TGTGCCAGCAGTGAAGTGGCCGGGTGGGAGACCCAGTACTTC CASSEVAGWETQYF
NA TRBJ2-7 TRBV2 NA TGTGCCAGCAGTAGACAGGAAAACAGGTACGAGCAGTACTTC CASSRQENRYEQYF
NA TRBJ2-7 TRBV10-3 NA TGTGCCATCAGTGACCCGAGAAGCTCCTACGAGCAGTACTTC CAISDPRSSYEQYF
NA TRBJ1-2 TRBV18 NA TGTGCCAGCTCACCACCCGGGGAAATGGGGCCAGATGACTATGGCTACACCTTC CASSPPGEMGPDDYGYTF
NA TRBJ2-7 TRBV5-1 NA TGCGCCAGCAGCTTGGGTGGGGGGTACGAGCAGTACTTC CASSLGGGYEQYF
NA TRBJ1-1 TRBV6-5 once TGTGCCAGCTCAATTGGAGGGGCGAACACTGAAGCTTTCTTT CASSIGGANTEAFF
NA TRBJ2-1 TRBV3-1/TRBV3-2 NA TGTGCCAGCAGCCGTCCTCTAGGCCCTCACAATGAGCAGTTCTTC CASSRPLGPHNEQFF
TRBD2 TRBJ2-1 TRBV19 NA TGTGCCAGTACCCTGGGCGGGAGGCATTCCAATGAGCAGTTCTTC CASTLGGRHSNEQFF
TRBD2 TRBJ2-1 TRBV9 NA TGTGCCAGCAGCGACGGGACTAGCGGGAGTGGGGCGCGGGAGCAGTTCTTC CASSDGTSGSGAREQFF
NA TRBJ2-1 TRBV7-3 NA TGTGCCAGCAGCTTATCGGCAGGGCTGAATGAGCAGTTCTTC CASSLSAGLNEQFF
TRBD2 TRBJ2-6 TRBV2 NA TGTGCCAGCTGCCCCCTCCTCGGACTAGCGGGAGTTGGGGCCAACGTCCTGACTTTC CASCPLLGLAGVGANVLTF
TRBD2 TRBJ2-1 TRBV27 NA TGTGCCAGCAGTTCCGGACTAGCGGGCCACAATGAGCAGTTCTTC CASSSGLAGHNEQFF
NA TRBJ1-1 TRBV27 NA TGTGCCAGCAGTTTTGATGGGGGGCATACTGAAGCTTTCTTT CASSFDGGHTEAFF
TRBD2 TRBJ2-1 TRBV7-6 NA TGTGCCAGCAGCTTACAAGCCGGGACTAGCGCGTACAATGAGCAGTTCTTC CASSLQAGTSAYNEQFF
NA TRBJ2-1 TRBV29-1 NA TGCAGCGTTGAAGGCGGGATGGACAAAACCTACAATGAGCAGTTCTTC CSVEGGMDKTYNEQFF
NA TRBJ1-6 TRBV6-5 NA TGTGCCAGCAGTTACGGTCTCCTGAATTCACCCCTCCACTTT CASSYGLLNSPLHF
TRBD2 TRBJ2-1 TRBV28 NA TGTGCCAGCAGTTCGGTGGGAGGGTACAATGAGCAGTTCTTC CASSSVGGYNEQFF
NA TRBJ1-1 TRBV7-9 once TGTGCCAGCAGCCTCAATGTACACCGGAACACTGAAGCTTTCTTT CASSLNVHRNTEAFF
NA TRBJ2-2 TRBV29-1 NA TGCAGCGTCGACTGGGGGAACACCGGGGAGCTGTTTTTT CSVDWGNTGELFF
TRBD2 TRBJ2-7 TRBV30 once TGTGCCTGGAGTTCCCCAGCGGGAGGCATTCCCGAGCAGTACTTC CAWSSPAGGIPEQYF
NA TRBJ1-5 TRBV5-6 NA TGTGCCAGCAGCTGGGGCAGTGGGAACCAGCCCCAGCATTTT CASSWGSGNQPQHF